Below, one TCR beta chain is given with its context. Libraries were prepared by immunoSEQ multiplex PCR; TCRdb keeps only in-frame clonotypes and omits some of them. The sample includes about 58,000 clones, roughly 93% of them seen just once. This entry comes from a study of T cell changes during pregnancy in multiple sclerosis. Germline V gene data show CDR1 as SGDLS and CDR2 as YYNGEE. The CDR3 has 18 amino acids. V was pared by 0 bases and J by 3 bases, with 12 bases of the junction left unmatched. The chain has TRBV9 and TRBJ2-7, with 10 bases lining up with TRBD1. The TCR comes from a female donor with multiple sclerosis, enrolled in a pregnancy study. This sample comprised CD8+ T cells from peripheral blood mononuclear cells, obtained in the second trimester of pregnancy. CDR3 region: CASSVGDRGPPSFYEQYF. The CDR3 DNA reads as TGTGCCAGCAGCGTAGGAGACAGGGGGCCGCCAAGCTTCTACGAGCAGTACTTC.